The clone carrying this T cell receptor beta chain is a singleton in its sample. This entry is derived from a study of control samples from healthy donors and cancer patients. Between the trimmed V and J ends, which lost 7 bases and 5 bases, there was a span of 12 bases. The CDR3 extends over 13 amino acids. CDR1 is SQVTM and CDR2 is ANQGSEA in the germline V gene. This table comes from immunoSEQ multiplex PCR, and its TCRdb copy is limited to in-frame clones, with some not included. The sample holds tens of thousands of clones; 70% to 90% are singletons and the top ten take more than 5.5%. The receptor's source is a woman in her forties or fifties in good health. The sample comprised blood. The rearrangement uses TRBV29-1 and TRBJ1-6; the D gene is possibly TRBD1 (5 bases). CDR3 residues: CSGGDLHNSPLHF. CDR3 bases: TGCAGCGGAGGGGATCTTCATAATTCACCCCTCCACTTT.